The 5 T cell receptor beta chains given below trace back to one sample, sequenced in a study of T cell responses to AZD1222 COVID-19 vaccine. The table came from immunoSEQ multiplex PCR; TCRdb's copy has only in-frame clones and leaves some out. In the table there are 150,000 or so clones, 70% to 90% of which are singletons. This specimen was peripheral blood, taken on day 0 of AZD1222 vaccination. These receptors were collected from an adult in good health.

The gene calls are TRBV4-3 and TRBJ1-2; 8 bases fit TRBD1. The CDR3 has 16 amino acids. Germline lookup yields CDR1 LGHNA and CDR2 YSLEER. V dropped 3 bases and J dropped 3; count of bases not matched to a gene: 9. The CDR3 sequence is CASSQTTGAAYYGYTF. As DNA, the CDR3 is TGCGCCAGCAGCCAGACGACAGGGGCCGCCTACTATGGCTACACCTTC.

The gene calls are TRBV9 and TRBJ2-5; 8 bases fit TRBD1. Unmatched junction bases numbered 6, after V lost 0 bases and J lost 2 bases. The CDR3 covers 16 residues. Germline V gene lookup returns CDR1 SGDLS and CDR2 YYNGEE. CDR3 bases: TGTGCCAGCAGCGTAGGAACAGGGGGTAGACAAGAGACCCAGTACTTC. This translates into CASSVGTGGRQETQYF. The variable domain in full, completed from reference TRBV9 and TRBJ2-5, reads DSGVTQTPKHLITATGQRVTLRCSPRSGDLSVYWYQQSLDQGLQFLIQYYNGEERAKGNILERFSAQQFPDLHSELNLSSLELGDSALYFCASSVGTGGRQETQYFGPGTRLLVL.

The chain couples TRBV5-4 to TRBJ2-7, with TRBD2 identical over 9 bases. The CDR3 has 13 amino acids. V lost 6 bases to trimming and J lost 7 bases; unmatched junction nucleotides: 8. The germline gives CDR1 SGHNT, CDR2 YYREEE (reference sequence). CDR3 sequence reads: CASKAAGGIEQYF. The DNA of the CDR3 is TGTGCCAGCAAGGCGGCGGGGGGGATTGAGCAGTACTTC.

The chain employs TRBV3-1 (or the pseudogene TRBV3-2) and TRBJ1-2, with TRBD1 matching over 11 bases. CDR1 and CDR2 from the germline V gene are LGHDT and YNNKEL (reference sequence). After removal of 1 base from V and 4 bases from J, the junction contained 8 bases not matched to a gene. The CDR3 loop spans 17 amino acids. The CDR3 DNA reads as TGTGCCAGCAGCCAAGGCGGGACAGGGGGTTCTGGCTATGGCTACACCTTC. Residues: CASSQGGTGGSGYGYTF.

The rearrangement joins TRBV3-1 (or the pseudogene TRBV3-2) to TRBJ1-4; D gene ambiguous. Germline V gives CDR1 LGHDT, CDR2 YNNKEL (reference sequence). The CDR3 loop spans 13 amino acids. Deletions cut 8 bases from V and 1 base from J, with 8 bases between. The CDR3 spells CASGLGTNEKLFF. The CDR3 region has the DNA TGTGCCAGCGGTCTGGGAACTAATGAAAAACTGTTTTTT.